The rows below give T cell receptor beta chains drawn from one sample of a study of shared clonotypes between healthy human individuals. Libraries were prepared by immunoSEQ multiplex PCR; TCRdb keeps only in-frame clonotypes and omits some of them. The sample includes about 2,100,000 clones, roughly 91% of them seen just once. Specimen: naive CD8+ T cells from PBMCs. These receptors all come from a man aged 18 to 29 in good health. Some clones in this sample may be carry-over from other donors' samples. CDR3s include the opening cysteine and the closing phenylalanine or tryptophan. D genes are given only for firm matches. For some rows the clone size is stated as once, few or many, or as a class when expanded; others skip it.

>TRBV4-1|15|TRBJ1-5|-|-
CASSQTHHSNQPQHF
TGCGCCAGCAGCCAAACCCACCATAGCAATCAGCCCCAGCATTTT
>TRBV7-9|14|TRBJ1-5|-|-
CASSPGLSNQPQHF
TGTGCCAGCAGCCCGGGCCTTAGCAATCAGCCCCAGCATTTT
>TRBV29-1|12|TRBJ2-7|TRBD2|-
CSALAGAYEQYF
TGCAGCGCTTTAGCGGGAGCCTACGAGCAGTACTTC
>TRBV27|14|TRBJ1-2|TRBD1|-
CASSTAGGNYGYTF
TGTGCCAGCAGTACCGCAGGGGGCAACTATGGCTACACCTTC
>TRBV29-1|14|TRBJ2-1|-|-
CSALRVGSYNEQFF
TGCAGCGCCCTACGAGTGGGTTCCTACAATGAGCAGTTCTTC
>TRBV10-1|15|TRBJ2-7|TRBD1|once
CASPPGQGNAYEQYF
TGCGCCAGCCCCCCGGGACAGGGGAATGCCTACGAGCAGTACTTC
>TRBV27|13|TRBJ2-7|-|-
CASSLLANYEQYF
TGTGCCAGCAGTTTGCTAGCGAACTACGAGCAGTACTTC
>TRBV7-9|17|TRBJ2-2|TRBD1|-
CASSSRDRVPSTGELFF
TGTGCCAGCAGCAGCCGGGACAGGGTTCCCAGCACCGGGGAGCTGTTTTTT
>TRBV11-2|16|TRBJ2-1|-|-
CASSSYGGSSYNEQFF
TGTGCCAGCAGCTCCTACGGGGGAAGCTCCTACAATGAGCAGTTCTTC
>TRBV11-1|14|TRBJ2-5|-|-
CASSLVSGILDQYF
TGTGCCAGCAGCTTAGTATCGGGCATCTTGGACCAGTACTTC
>TRBV6-5|12|TRBJ2-2|-|once
CASSYGFGELFF
TGTGCCAGCAGTTATGGGTTCGGGGAGCTGTTTTTT
>TRBV5-1|15|TRBJ1-1|-|-
CASSWGTRANTEAFF
TGCGCCAGCAGCTGGGGGACGAGAGCAAACACTGAAGCTTTCTTT
>TRBV7-9|15|TRBJ2-4|-|-
CASSPFLIAKNIQYF
TGTGCCAGCAGCCCCTTCTTAATAGCCAAAAACATTCAGTACTTC
>TRBV27|14|TRBJ2-5|-|-
CASRHREDRETQYF
TGTGCCAGCAGACACAGGGAGGATAGGGAGACCCAGTACTTC
>TRBV4-2|15|TRBJ2-7|-|-
CASSEGTHISYEQYF
TGTGCCAGCAGCGAGGGGACACATATCTCCTACGAGCAGTACTTC
>TRBV5-8|15|TRBJ1-5|TRBD1|-
CASSLGTGVVGPQHF
TGTGCCAGCAGCTTGGGGACAGGGGTTGTGGGGCCCCAGCATTTT
>TRBV28|19|TRBJ2-3|TRBD2|-
CASSLYPTLSAGATDTQYF
TGTGCCAGCAGTCTATATCCGACCCTTTCAGCGGGGGCCACAGATACGCAGTATTTT
>TRBV5-6|14|TRBJ2-7|TRBD1|-
CASRSGTGSHEQYF
TGTGCCAGCAGATCCGGGACAGGGAGCCACGAGCAGTACTTC
>TRBV9|19|TRBJ2-1|-|-
CASSVRDTIKGPIYNEQFF
TGTGCCAGCAGCGTTCGGGACACAATAAAGGGACCCATATACAATGAGCAGTTCTTC
>TRBV4-1|17|TRBJ2-1|-|-
CASSQDLRVSSYNEQFF
TGCGCCAGCAGCCAAGATTTGCGGGTCAGCTCCTACAATGAGCAGTTCTTC
>TRBV5-4|17|TRBJ2-5|TRBD2|-
CASSLIPRVGLEETQYF
TGTGCCAGCAGCTTGATACCCCGGGTGGGACTAGAAGAGACCCAGTACTTC
>TRBV7-2|15|TRBJ2-1|-|-
CASSQIAATYNEQFF
TGTGCCAGCAGCCAGATAGCGGCAACCTACAATGAGCAGTTCTTC
>TRBV27|11|TRBJ2-7|-|-
CASSLGHEQYF
TGTGCCAGCAGTCTCGGACACGAGCAGTACTTC
>TRBV7-8|15|TRBJ2-1|-|-
CASSLEGGLYNEQFF
TGTGCCAGCAGCTTAGAGGGGGGTCTGTACAATGAGCAGTTCTTC
>TRBV9|15|TRBJ1-1|-|-
CASSVGPGRNTEAFF
TGTGCCAGCAGCGTAGGTCCGGGACGGAACACTGAAGCTTTCTTT
>TRBV27|15|TRBJ2-1|TRBD2|-
CASSWSGVAYNEQFF
TGTGCCAGCAGTTGGAGCGGGGTCGCCTACAATGAGCAGTTCTTC
>TRBV10-3|14|TRBJ1-3|-|-
CAIAGGPSGNTIYF
TGTGCCATAGCCGGGGGGCCCTCTGGAAACACCATATATTTT
>TRBV5-1|15|TRBJ2-1|-|-
CASSLSSGIYNEQFF
TGCGCCAGCAGCTTGAGTAGCGGAATTTACAATGAGCAGTTCTTC
>TRBV7-9|13|TRBJ2-1|TRBD2|-
CASSRRDYLEQFF
TGTGCCAGCAGCCGTAGGGACTACTTGGAGCAGTTCTTC